This T cell receptor beta chain was found in a study of CD8 T cells in ankylosing spondylitis (dated by TCRdb to about 2017). Notes on the research overall: To find TCR variants linked to disease, the study profiled T cell receptor beta repertoires in ankylosing spondylitis patients and healthy donors. Peripheral blood was sampled, and synovial fluid was additionally collected from ankylosing spondylitis patients. The full study cohort comprised around 25 ankylosing spondylitis patients and over 95 healthy donors.

V was cut back by 4 bases and J by 5 bases, leaving a gap of 16 bases between them. The CDR3 sequence holds 15 residues, the cysteine and phenylalanine included. The CDR3 DNA has 45 bases and is translated from base 1. Via the germline V gene (reference sequence), CDR1 is SGHKS and CDR2 YYEKEE. Sequenced using an Illumina HiSeq 2500. Quantitative 5'-RACE with molecular barcodes was the method used to prepare the TCR beta libraries. Per the authors' processing: A new computational method, built on a probabilistic model of VDJ rearrangement, was used to identify disease-linked TCR variants. TCRdb passed the public sequencing reads through fastp at Q25 and MiXCR, retaining productive beta sequences. Rows matching on CDR3 protein sequence are summarized as one entry with the most common DNA and genes. It is TCRdb's table, rather than the study itself, that gives the V and J calls and clone size. The sample table records some 270,000 distinct CDR3 sequences; roughly 32% of these occur just once. 4% to 5% of the sample is taken by the ten largest.

Findings and caveats that apply to the study as a whole: Some TCR beta motif variants had previously been reported in synovial fluid and blood of reactive arthritis patients, which suggested common disease-initiation mechanisms. The disease-linked clones were reported to be significantly enriched in matched synovial fluid samples from ankylosing spondylitis patients. Blood from ankylosing spondylitis patients appeared to be characterized by a TCR beta motif composed of eight or nine highly homologous amino acid variants. In peripheral blood, the disease-linked clones were found at relatively low frequencies and had a CD8+ phenotype.

A remark on this clonotype: The antigen it recognizes is unknown. Per-nucleotide qualities are absent, and no much larger clonotype sits a single base away.

The sample consisted of blood, either unsorted or a sorted T cell fraction (not recorded which). Here the chain combines TRBV5-5 and TRBJ2-1, with a tentative D call of TRBD1 or TRBD2, each matching 5 bases. This sequence was found in a male donor with ankylosing spondylitis or in good health (not recorded which). CDR3 loop: CASSKGQGVDNEQFF. The DNA sequence follows: TGTGCCAGCAGCAAGGGCCAGGGAGTGGACAATGAGCAGTTCTTC. The reference TRBV5-5 and TRBJ2-1 proteins fill in what lies around the CDR3, so the full variable domain reads DAGVTQSPTHLIKTRGQQVTLRCSPISGHKSVSWYQQVLGQGPQFIFQYYEKEERGRGNFPDRFSARQFPNYSSELNVNALLLGDSALYLCASSKGQGVDNEQFFGPGTRLTVL.